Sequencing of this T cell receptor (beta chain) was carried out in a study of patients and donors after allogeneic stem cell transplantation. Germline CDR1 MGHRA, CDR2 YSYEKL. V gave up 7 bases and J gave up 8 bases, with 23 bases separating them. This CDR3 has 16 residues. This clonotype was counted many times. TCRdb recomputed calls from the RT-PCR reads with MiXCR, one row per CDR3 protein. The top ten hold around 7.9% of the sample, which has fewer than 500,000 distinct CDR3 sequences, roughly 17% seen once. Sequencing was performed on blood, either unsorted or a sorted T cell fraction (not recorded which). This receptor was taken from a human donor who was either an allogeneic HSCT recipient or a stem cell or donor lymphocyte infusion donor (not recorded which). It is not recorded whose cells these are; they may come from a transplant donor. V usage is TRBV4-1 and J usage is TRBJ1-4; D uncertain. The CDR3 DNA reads TGCGCCAGCAAGGTATCGGGAGGAGGGTTTTTGGAAAAACTGTTTTTT. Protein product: CASKVSGGGFLEKLFF.